This is a list of T cell receptor beta chains from one sample in a study of cytomegalovirus exposure and HLA in healthy donors. The table came from immunoSEQ multiplex PCR; TCRdb's copy has only in-frame clones and leaves some out. The sample carries about 130,000 clones, roughly 70% recorded once. What was sequenced was PBMCs. Every receptor here comes from a human donor in good health. The CDR3 runs from the conserved cysteine through the conserved F or W. Fields, in order: V gene, clone size, D gene, J gene, CDR3 protein, CDR3 DNA. A D gene is named only where the DNA matches it firmly. Clone size is not always given. Where it is, it says once, few, many or a class for expanded clones.

TRBV9,NA,NA,TRBJ2-7,CASSAGDGGARTYEQYF,TGTGCCAGCAGCGCGGGGGATGGGGGGGCAAGAACCTACGAGCAGTACTTC
TRBV14,NA,NA,TRBJ2-5,CASSPRTGKETQYF,TGTGCCAGCAGCCCCCGGACGGGGAAGGAGACCCAGTACTTC
TRBV2,few,TRBD1,TRBJ1-4,CASRTGTGPEKLFF,TGTGCCAGCAGAACCGGGACAGGCCCTGAAAAACTGTTTTTT
TRBV27,NA,NA,TRBJ2-1,CASSLRGRSSYNEQFF,TGTGCCAGCAGTTTGCGCGGGCGGAGCTCCTACAATGAGCAGTTCTTC
TRBV2,NA,NA,TRBJ2-1,CASRDYIYNEQFF,TGTGCCAGCAGGGACTATATTTACAATGAGCAGTTCTTC
TRBV6-5,NA,NA,TRBJ2-7,CASSLGLSSYEQYF,TGTGCCAGCAGCCTGGGACTCAGCTCCTACGAGCAGTACTTC
TRBV4-1,once,TRBD1,TRBJ1-2,CASSQERDSLGYYGYTF,TGCGCCAGCAGCCAAGAAAGGGACAGCCTAGGGTACTATGGCTACACCTTC
TRBV6-5,NA,NA,TRBJ1-1,CASSYSGGGSRAFF,TGTGCCAGCAGTTACTCGGGAGGCGGGAGTAGGGCTTTCTTT
TRBV2,few,NA,TRBJ1-2,CASRSGRDGYTF,TGTGCCAGCAGGTCCGGGCGGGACGGCTACACCTTC
TRBV27,NA,NA,TRBJ2-3,CASSFRGAKADTQYF,TGTGCCAGCAGTTTCAGGGGGGCAAAAGCAGATACGCAGTATTTT
TRBV5-1,NA,TRBD2,TRBJ2-7,CASSLDLVLAGGYEQYF,TGCGCCAGCAGCTTAGACCTCGTTCTAGCGGGAGGGTACGAGCAGTACTTC
TRBV11-1,NA,NA,TRBJ2-7,CASRPQGIGSTYEQYF,TGTGCCAGCAGACCTCAGGGCATCGGATCCACCTACGAGCAGTACTTC
TRBV6-5,few,NA,TRBJ2-3,CASTVSGSTDTQYF,TGTGCCAGCACCGTGAGCGGAAGCACAGATACGCAGTATTTT
TRBV28,NA,TRBD1,TRBJ2-5,CASSLFGGQTRETQYF,TGTGCCAGCAGTTTATTTGGGGGACAGACAAGGGAGACCCAGTACTTC
TRBV28,NA,NA,TRBJ2-3,CASSSHESTDTQYF,TGTGCCAGCAGTTCCCACGAGAGCACAGATACGCAGTATTTT
TRBV12-5,NA,NA,TRBJ1-1,CASGLSVGGTEAFF,TGTGCTAGTGGTTTGTCTGTGGGGGGCACTGAAGCTTTCTTT
TRBV5-1,NA,TRBD1,TRBJ2-4,CASSSDRGENIQYF,TGCGCCAGCAGCTCGGACAGGGGAGAAAACATTCAGTACTTC
TRBV6-6,NA,NA,TRBJ2-1,CASSYIYNEQFF,TGTGCCAGCAGTTATATTTACAATGAGCAGTTCTTC
TRBV19,NA,TRBD1,TRBJ2-7,CASSIRGTGFDSYEQYF,TGTGCCAGTAGTATACGGGGGACAGGGTTCGACTCCTACGAGCAGTACTTC
TRBV19,NA,TRBD2,TRBJ2-1,CASVAGVSGTYNEQFF,TGTGCCAGCGTTGCGGGAGTCAGTGGAACCTACAATGAGCAGTTCTTC
TRBV19,NA,NA,TRBJ2-7,CASSIRGTLYEQYF,TGTGCCAGTAGTATTCGAGGCACCCTCTACGAGCAGTACTTC
TRBV2,NA,TRBD2,TRBJ2-3,CASSPGLAGSDTQYF,TGTGCCAGCAGCCCCGGACTAGCGGGGTCAGATACGCAGTATTTT
TRBV11-1,few,NA,TRBJ2-1,CASSLTGGEQFF,TGTGCCAGCAGCTTAACTGGGGGCGAACAGTTCTTC
TRBV4-3,NA,NA,TRBJ1-1,CASSQAGRTEAFF,TGCGCCAGCAGCCAAGCGGGGAGGACTGAAGCTTTCTTT
TRBV11-2,NA,NA,TRBJ2-6,CASSLQGQGANVLTF,TGTGCCAGCAGCTTACAGGGGCAAGGGGCCAACGTCCTGACTTTC
TRBV5-1,NA,TRBD2,TRBJ2-5,CASSGGTSGMETQYF,TGCGCCAGCAGCGGCGGGACTAGCGGGATGGAGACCCAGTACTTC
TRBV19,NA,TRBD1,TRBJ2-5,CASSPRDRGLRGETQYF,TGTGCCAGTAGTCCCCGGGACAGGGGACTTCGGGGCGAGACCCAGTACTTC
TRBV7-2,NA,NA,TRBJ1-2,CASNLDSYGYTF,TGTGCCAGCAACCTAGACAGCTATGGCTACACCTTC
TRBV18,once,TRBD2,TRBJ2-7,CASSAGTSDTYEQYF,TGTGCCAGCTCAGCCGGGACTAGCGACACCTACGAGCAGTACTTC
TRBV4-1,few,NA,TRBJ2-7,CASSQADGKTEQYF,TGCGCCAGCAGCCAAGCAGACGGGAAGACCGAGCAGTACTTC
TRBV11-2,NA,TRBD2,TRBJ2-7,CASRASGSYEQYF,TGTGCCAGCAGGGCGAGCGGGAGTTACGAGCAGTACTTC
TRBV2,NA,NA,TRBJ1-1,CASIEAREAFF,TGTGCCAGCATCGAGGCCCGTGAAGCTTTCTTT
TRBV2,NA,NA,TRBJ2-7,CASSVAGVAAYEQYF,TGTGCCAGCAGTGTGGCGGGCGTTGCCGCCTACGAGCAGTACTTC
TRBV27,NA,TRBD2,TRBJ2-1,CASSSGGGGNEQFF,TGTGCCAGCAGTAGCGGGGGCGGGGGGAATGAGCAGTTCTTC
TRBV6-1,NA,TRBD2,TRBJ2-1,CASSELAGGYNEQFF,TGTGCCAGCAGTGAACTAGCGGGAGGGTACAATGAGCAGTTCTTC
TRBV18,few,TRBD1,TRBJ1-1,CASSSRDRDTEAFF,TGTGCCAGCTCAAGCCGGGACAGAGACACTGAAGCTTTCTTT
TRBV5-6,NA,NA,TRBJ2-7,CASSSAVGSAEQYF,TGTGCCAGCAGCTCGGCGGTAGGATCCGCCGAGCAGTACTTC
TRBV2,NA,TRBD1,TRBJ1-1,CASSEMGWTGRGTEAFF,TGTGCCAGCAGTGAGATGGGCTGGACAGGGCGGGGGACCGAAGCTTTCTTT
TRBV14,NA,NA,TRBJ1-1,CASSQFSRTEAFF,TGTGCCAGCAGCCAGTTTAGCCGCACTGAAGCTTTCTTT
TRBV5-1,NA,NA,TRBJ2-2,CASGTTNTGELFF,TGCGCCAGCGGGACAACGAACACCGGGGAGCTGTTTTTT
TRBV19,NA,TRBD1,TRBJ2-2,CASSTHRQGATGELFF,TGTGCCAGTAGTACCCACCGACAGGGGGCGACCGGGGAGCTGTTTTTT
TRBV5-4,NA,TRBD1,TRBJ2-1,CASSLGQGPLDEQFF,TGTGCCAGCAGCTTGGGACAGGGGCCTTTAGATGAGCAGTTCTTC
TRBV7-7,NA,NA,TRBJ2-5,CASSLGSTQETQYF,TGTGCTAGCAGCTTAGGCTCTACCCAAGAGACCCAGTACTTC
TRBV6-5,NA,TRBD1,TRBJ1-2,CASTRGENGYTF,TGTGCCAGCACCAGGGGGGAGAATGGCTACACCTTC
TRBV6-5,NA,TRBD1,TRBJ1-2,CASSYPGGYGYTF,TGTGCCAGCAGTTACCCAGGGGGCTATGGCTACACCTTC
TRBV6-1,NA,TRBD1,TRBJ2-7,CAGQTGQAVSEQYF,TGTGCCGGCCAGACAGGACAGGCAGTGAGCGAGCAGTACTTC
TRBV19,once,TRBD2,TRBJ2-1,CASSIGAGVGNEQFF,TGTGCCAGTAGTATCGGCGCGGGAGTTGGCAATGAGCAGTTCTTC
TRBV9,NA,NA,TRBJ1-2,CASSVEAAGLNYGYTF,TGTGCCAGCAGCGTAGAGGCCGCAGGGTTAAACTATGGCTACACCTTC
TRBV28,NA,TRBD2,TRBJ2-7,CASSLASGRWSYEQYF,TGTGCCAGCAGTTTGGCTAGCGGGAGGTGGTCCTACGAGCAGTACTTC
TRBV11-1,NA,NA,TRBJ2-7,CASSAVREAYERYF,TGTGCCAGCAGCGCAGTTCGGGAAGCCTACGAGCGGTACTTC
TRBV5-1,NA,NA,TRBJ2-1,CASSLDSSYNEQFF,TGCGCCAGCAGCTTGGACTCCTCCTACAATGAGCAGTTCTTC
TRBV4-2,NA,TRBD1,TRBJ1-5,CASSQMTGFSNQPQHF,TGTGCCAGCAGCCAAATGACAGGGTTTAGCAATCAGCCCCAGCATTTT
TRBV5-5,NA,NA,TRBJ1-1,CASSLDGPEAFF,TGTGCCAGCAGCTTGGATGGGCCTGAAGCTTTCTTT
TRBV11-3,NA,NA,TRBJ2-7,CASSLEWGGSSEQYF,TGTGCCAGCAGCTTAGAATGGGGCGGTTCATCCGAGCAGTACTTC
TRBV2,NA,NA,TRBJ1-1,CASSEALYMNTEAFF,TGTGCCAGCAGTGAAGCGCTTTACATGAACACTGAAGCTTTCTTT
TRBV29-1,NA,TRBD2,TRBJ2-1,CSVGRLAESSYNEQFF,TGCAGCGTTGGGCGTCTAGCGGAGAGCTCCTACAATGAGCAGTTCTTC
TRBV12-2,few,NA,TRBJ2-7,CASRNGTGLFF,TGTGCAAGTCGCAATGGGACAGGTCTGTTCTTC
TRBV7-9,few,TRBD1,TRBJ2-1,CASSQGQGFLYNEQFF,TGTGCCAGCAGCCAAGGACAGGGCTTTTTGTACAATGAGCAGTTCTTC
TRBV4-3,NA,NA,TRBJ2-1,CASSQDGITRYNEQFF,TGCGCCAGCAGCCAAGACGGCATCACGAGGTACAATGAGCAGTTCTTC